Described below is a single T cell receptor beta chain sequence and its context. The source of the sample is a study of blood T cell repertoires in COVID-19. At the level of the study: Sites in the United States, Italy and Spain provided acute and convalescent COVID-19 samples. Nucleic acid was either cDNA or gDNA, and it came from T cells, B-cell-depleted T cells, or PBMCs.

This CDR3 contains 15 residues. Trimming removed 8 bases from V and 1 base from J, with 19 bases in between. Germline V gene lookup returns CDR1 SQVTM and CDR2 ANQGSEA. Some clones are missing from TCRdb's copy, which holds only in-frame ones; the method was immunoSEQ multiplex PCR. The sample has more than 300,000 clones; approximately 87% are singletons. Those enrolled in Seattle joined during active infection and were followed longitudinally afterward. This TCR derives from a woman in her thirties with COVID-19, enrolled during active disease. The rearrangement links TRBV29-1 to TRBJ2-3; D is uncertain. The sample consisted of peripheral blood. CDR3: CSSPTLCGCTDTQYF. The CDR3 DNA is TGCAGCTCGCCCACCCTCTGTGGCTGCACAGATACGCAGTATTTT.